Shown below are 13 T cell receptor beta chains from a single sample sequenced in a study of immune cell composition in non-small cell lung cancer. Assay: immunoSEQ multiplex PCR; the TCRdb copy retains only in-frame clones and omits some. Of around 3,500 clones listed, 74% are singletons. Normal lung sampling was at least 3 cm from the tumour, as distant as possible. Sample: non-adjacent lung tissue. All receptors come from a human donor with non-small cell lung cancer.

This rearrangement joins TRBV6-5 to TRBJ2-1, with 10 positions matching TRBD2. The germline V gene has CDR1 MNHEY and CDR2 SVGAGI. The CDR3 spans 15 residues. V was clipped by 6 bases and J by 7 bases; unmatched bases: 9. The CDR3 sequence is CASSYQLAGHNEQFF. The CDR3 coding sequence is TGTGCCAGCAGCTATCAACTAGCGGGACATAATGAGCAGTTCTTC.

The CDR3: CASSPGQGGNSPLHF. The CDR3 nucleotides are TGTGCCAGCTCACCCGGACAGGGGGGGAATTCACCCCTCCACTTT. The rearrangement uses TRBV18 and TRBJ1-6, with 10 bases matching TRBD1. The V and J ends lost 3 bases and 7 bases, in that order; junction bases with no gene match: 3. The CDR3 extends over 15 amino acids. CDR1 is KGHSH, CDR2 LQKENI, per germline. The full variable domain, rest sourced from reference TRBV18 and TRBJ1-6, is NAGVMQNPRHLVRRRGQEARLRCSPMKGHSHVYWYRQLPEEGLKFMVYLQKENIIDESGMPKERFSAEFPKEGPSILRIQQVVRGDSAAYFCASSPGQGGNSPLHFGNGTRLTVT.

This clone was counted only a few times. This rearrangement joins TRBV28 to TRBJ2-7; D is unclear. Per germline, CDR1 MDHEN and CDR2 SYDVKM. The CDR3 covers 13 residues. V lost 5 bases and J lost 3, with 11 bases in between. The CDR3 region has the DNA TGTGCCAGCAGTCCTACAGTATACTACGAGCAGTACTTC. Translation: CASSPTVYYEQYF.

The CDR3 DNA is TGTGCCAGCAGACCCAGGACAGGGGGTGAAAAACTGTTTTTT. Its translation: CASRPRTGGEKLFF. The chain links TRBV6-1 to TRBJ1-4; 10 bases are a match to TRBD1. The V segment lost 6 bases and the J segment 7 bases; nucleotides outside the gene matches: 5. The germline V gene encodes CDR1 MNHNS and CDR2 SASEGT. The CDR3 is made up of 14 amino acids.

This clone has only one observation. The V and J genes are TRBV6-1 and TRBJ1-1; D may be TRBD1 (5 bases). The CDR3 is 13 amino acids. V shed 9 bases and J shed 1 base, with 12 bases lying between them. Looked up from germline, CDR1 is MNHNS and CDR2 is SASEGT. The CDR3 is CASSREENTEAFF. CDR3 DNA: TGTGCCAGTTCCAGGGAGGAGAACACTGAAGCTTTCTTT.

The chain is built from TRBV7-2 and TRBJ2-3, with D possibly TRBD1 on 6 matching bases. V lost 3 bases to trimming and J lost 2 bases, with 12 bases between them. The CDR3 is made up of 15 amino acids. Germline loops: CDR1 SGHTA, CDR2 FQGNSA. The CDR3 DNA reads TGTGCCAGCAGCTTTACAGGGTCTTACACAGATACGCAGTATTTT. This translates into CASSFTGSYTDTQYF.

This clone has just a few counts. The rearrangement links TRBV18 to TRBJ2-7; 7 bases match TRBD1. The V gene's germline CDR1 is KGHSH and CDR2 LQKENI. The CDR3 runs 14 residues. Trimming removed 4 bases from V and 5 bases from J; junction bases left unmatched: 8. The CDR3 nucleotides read TGTGCCAGCTCACGGGCATACAGGGGAGACGAGCAGTACTTC. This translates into CASSRAYRGDEQYF. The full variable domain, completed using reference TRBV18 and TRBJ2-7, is NAGVMQNPRHLVRRRGQEARLRCSPMKGHSHVYWYRQLPEEGLKFMVYLQKENIIDESGMPKERFSAEFPKEGPSILRIQQVVRGDSAAYFCASSRAYRGDEQYFGPGTRLTVT.

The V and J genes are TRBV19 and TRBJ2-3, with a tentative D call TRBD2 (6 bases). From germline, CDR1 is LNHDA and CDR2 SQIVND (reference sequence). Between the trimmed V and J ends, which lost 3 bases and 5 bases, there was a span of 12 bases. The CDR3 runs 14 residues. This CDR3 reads CASSITGAGDTQYF. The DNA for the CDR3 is TGTGCCAGTAGTATTACGGGAGCCGGAGATACGCAGTATTTT.

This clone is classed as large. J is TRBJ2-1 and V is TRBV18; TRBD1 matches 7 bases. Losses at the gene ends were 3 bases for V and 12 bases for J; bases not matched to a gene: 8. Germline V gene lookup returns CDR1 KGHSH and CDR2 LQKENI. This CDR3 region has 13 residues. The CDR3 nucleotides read TGTGCCAGCTCACCGGGACAGCCTGATGTGCAGTTCTTC. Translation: CASSPGQPDVQFF.

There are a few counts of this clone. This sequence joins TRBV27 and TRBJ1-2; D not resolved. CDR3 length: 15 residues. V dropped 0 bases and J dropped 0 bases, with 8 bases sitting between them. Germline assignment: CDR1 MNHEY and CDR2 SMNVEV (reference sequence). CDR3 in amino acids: CASSLSMAANYGYTF. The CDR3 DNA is TGTGCCAGCAGTTTATCGATGGCAGCTAACTATGGCTACACCTTC.

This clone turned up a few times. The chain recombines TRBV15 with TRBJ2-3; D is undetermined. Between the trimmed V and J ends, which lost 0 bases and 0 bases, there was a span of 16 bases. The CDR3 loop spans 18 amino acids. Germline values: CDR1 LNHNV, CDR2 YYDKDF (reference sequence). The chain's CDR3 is CATSRDSGVKTSTDTQYF. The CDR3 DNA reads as TGTGCCACCAGCAGAGATTCGGGTGTGAAGACTAGCACAGATACGCAGTATTTT.

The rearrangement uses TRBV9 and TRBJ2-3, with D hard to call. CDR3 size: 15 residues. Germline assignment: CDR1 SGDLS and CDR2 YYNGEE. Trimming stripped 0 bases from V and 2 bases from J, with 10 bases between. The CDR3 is CASSVVAGYTDTQYF. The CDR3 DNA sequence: TGTGCCAGCAGCGTAGTTGCAGGATACACAGATACGCAGTATTTT.

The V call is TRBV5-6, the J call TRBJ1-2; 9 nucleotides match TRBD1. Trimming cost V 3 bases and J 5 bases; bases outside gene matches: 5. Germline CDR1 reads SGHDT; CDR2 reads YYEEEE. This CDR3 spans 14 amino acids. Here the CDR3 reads CASSYRGPRYGYTF. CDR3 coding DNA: TGTGCCAGCAGCTACAGGGGGCCTAGGTATGGCTACACCTTC.